Shown below are 10 T cell receptor beta chains from a single sample sequenced in a study of blood T cell repertoires in COVID-19. Assay used: immunoSEQ multiplex PCR; TCRdb lists only in-frame clones, some missing. The data contain 25,000 to 30,000 clones, less than 85% of them singletons. Sequencing input: peripheral blood. These receptors were obtained from an elderly man with active or convalescent COVID-19.

This clone is deemed medium-sized. The chain joins TRBV28 to TRBJ2-1; 11 bases are a match to TRBD2. Germline assignment: CDR1 MDHEN and CDR2 SYDVKM. V was pared by 6 bases and J by 7 bases, with 8 bases of the junction left unmatched. The CDR3 consists of 15 residues. CDR3 DNA sequence: TGTGCCAGCAGGATTAGCGGGAGGGCCGAGAATGAGCAGTTCTTC. Translation gives CASRISGRAENEQFF.

Regarding this clone: Other DNA sequences of this sample code for an identical CDR3. J is TRBJ1-2 and V is TRBV12-3 or TRBV12-4; D gene ambiguous. This CDR3 comprises 12 residues. Trimming cost V 6 bases and J 2 bases, with 7 bases left between them. The CDR3 region has the DNA TGTGCCAGCAGCTTCCGGAACTATGGCTACACCTTC. This sequence encodes CASSFRNYGYTF.

The J gene is TRBJ1-1, the V gene TRBV19; 8 positions agree with TRBD1. This CDR3 has 14 residues. The germline V gene has CDR1 LNHDA and CDR2 SQIVND (reference sequence). Unmatched junction bases numbered 7, after V lost 5 bases and J lost 5 bases. CDR3 nucleotides: TGTGCCAGTAGTCCTACAGGGGGAAGGACTGAAGCTTTCTTT. It is translated as CASSPTGGRTEAFF.

This chain joins TRBV25-1 and TRBJ1-2, with D unclear. Germline CDR1 and CDR2: MGHDK and SYGVNS. Trimming cost V 5 bases and J 4 bases, with 8 bases left between them. This CDR3 is 12 amino acids long. CDR3 nucleotide sequence: TGTGCCAGCAGTTTGGCAGGCTATGGCTACACCTTC. Protein product: CASSLAGYGYTF.

CDR3 protein: CASSQDSSATRTDTQYF. CDR3 coding DNA: TGTGCCAGCAGCCAAGATTCCAGCGCGACTCGCACAGATACGCAGTATTTT. V and J are TRBV3-1 (or the pseudogene TRBV3-2) and TRBJ2-3; D gene ambiguous. CDR3 length: 17 amino acids. Trimming left V 0 bases short and J 1 base short, with 14 bases between. The germline gives CDR1 LGHDT, CDR2 YNNKEL (reference sequence).

The rearrangement links TRBV9 to TRBJ1-3; 9 bases are a match to TRBD1. The CDR3 is 15 residues long. Trimming took 4 bases from V and 2 from J; bases not matched to a gene: 4. Germline assignment: CDR1 SGDLS and CDR2 YYNGEE. The CDR3 DNA reads TGTGCCAGCAGCCAAGGACAGGGGACTGGAAACACCATATATTTT. Translating it yields CASSQGQGTGNTIYF.

The chain couples TRBV18 to TRBJ1-6; unclear D gene. Trimming stripped 4 bases from V and 3 bases from J, with 4 bases between. CDR1 is KGHSH, CDR2 LQKENI, per germline. The CDR3 is 13 residues long. The CDR3 loop reads CASSLNYNSPLHF. For the CDR3, the DNA is TGTGCCAGCTCACTAAACTATAATTCACCCCTCCACTTT.

The rearrangement uses TRBV7-9 and TRBJ2-6, with D possibly being TRBD2 (5 bases). CDR1 is SEHNR and CDR2 is FQNEAQ in the germline V gene (reference sequence). The CDR3 runs 19 residues. V was trimmed by 3 bases and J by 0 bases, leaving 18 bases between them. CDR3 sequence: CASSFHLQSGVSGANVLTF. CDR3 bases: TGTGCCAGCAGCTTTCACCTACAATCCGGGGTCTCTGGGGCCAACGTCCTGACTTTC.

Comments on this clone: A junction boundary mismatches the germline segment, possibly from a read error. This chain connects TRBV2 to TRBJ2-5; 13 bases fit TRBD2. CDR1 is SNHLY and CDR2 is FYNNEI in the germline V gene. CDR3 length equals 12 residues. The CDR3 DNA sequence: TGTGCCAGCACTGTTGGACTAGCGGGAGAAGACTTC. This gives the protein CASTVGLAGEDF.

The gene calls are TRBV12-5 and TRBJ2-3, with TRBD2 matching over 10 bases. CDR3 length: 20 amino acids. J gave up 2 bases and V 1 base, and 15 bases lay outside the gene matches. Germline assignment: CDR1 LGHNT and CDR2 FRNRAP. CDR3 in amino acids: CASGLARSGGDPSDTDTQYF. The DNA of the CDR3 is TGTGCTAGTGGTTTGGCACGGAGCGGGGGGGACCCTAGCGACACAGATACGCAGTATTTT.